This TCR beta chain was sequenced during a study of T-cell reconstitution after alpha-beta-depleted transplantation in children. The table lists this clonotype with a few counts. The authors prepared the TCRbeta library with unique molecular identifiers. One entry per CDR3 protein results from TCRdb running MiXCR on the PCR reads. The sample has about 540,000 distinct CDR3 sequences, 15% to 20% seen once. The CDR3 consists of 13 residues. Germline V lookup: CDR1 SGHAT, CDR2 FQNNGV. The V end lost 1 base, the J end lost 3 bases, and 7 bases lay between the germline ends. V usage is TRBV11-2 and J usage is TRBJ2-7; no clear D. Sequencing was performed on PBMCs from the stem cell graft donor, taken from the stem cell graft. The origin of this receptor is a human donor who donated a stem cell graft to a child with acute lymphoblastic leukemia. The CDR3 protein is CASSLGSHYEQYF. CDR3 nucleotides: TGTGCCAGCAGCTTAGGAAGTCACTACGAGCAGTACTTC. Full variable domain (remainder filled in from reference TRBV11-2 and TRBJ2-7): EAGVAQSPRYKIIEKRQSVAFWCNPISGHATLYWYQQILGQGPKLLIQFQNNGVVDDSQLPKDRFSAERLKGVDSTLKIQPAKLEDSAVYLCASSLGSHYEQYFGPGTRLTVT.